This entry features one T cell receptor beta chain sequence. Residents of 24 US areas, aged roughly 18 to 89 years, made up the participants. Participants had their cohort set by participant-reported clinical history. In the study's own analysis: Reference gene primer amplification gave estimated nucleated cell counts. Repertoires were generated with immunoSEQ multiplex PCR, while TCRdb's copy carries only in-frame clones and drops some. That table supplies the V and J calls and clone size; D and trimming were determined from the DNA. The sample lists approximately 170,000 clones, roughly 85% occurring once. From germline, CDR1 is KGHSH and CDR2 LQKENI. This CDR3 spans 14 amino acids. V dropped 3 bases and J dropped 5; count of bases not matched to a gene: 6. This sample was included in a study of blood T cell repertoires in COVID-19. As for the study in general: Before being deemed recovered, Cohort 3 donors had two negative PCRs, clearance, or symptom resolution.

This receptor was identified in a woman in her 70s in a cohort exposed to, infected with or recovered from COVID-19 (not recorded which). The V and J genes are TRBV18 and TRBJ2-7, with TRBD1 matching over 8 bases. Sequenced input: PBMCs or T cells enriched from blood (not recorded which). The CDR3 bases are TGTGCCAGCTCACCTACAGGGGGAAGCCACGAGCAGTACTTC. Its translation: CASSPTGGSHEQYF.